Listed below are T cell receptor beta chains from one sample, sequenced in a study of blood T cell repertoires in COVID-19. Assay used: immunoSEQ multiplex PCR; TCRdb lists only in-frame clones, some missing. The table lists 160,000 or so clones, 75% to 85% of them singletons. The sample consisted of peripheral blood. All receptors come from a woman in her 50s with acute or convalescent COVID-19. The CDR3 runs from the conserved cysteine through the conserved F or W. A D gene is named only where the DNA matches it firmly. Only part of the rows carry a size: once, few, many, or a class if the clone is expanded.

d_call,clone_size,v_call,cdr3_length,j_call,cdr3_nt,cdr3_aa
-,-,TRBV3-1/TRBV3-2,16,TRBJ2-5,TGTGCCAGCAGCCAAGATTTAGTATCCGGGTCGGAGACCCAGTACTTC,CASSQDLVSGSETQYF
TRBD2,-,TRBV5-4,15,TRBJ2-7,TGTGCCAGCAGCCCCCCCCTAGCGGACTCCTACGAGCAGTACTTC,CASSPPLADSYEQYF
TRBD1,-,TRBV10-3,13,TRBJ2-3,TGTGCCATCAGTGACTACACGACAGGGGCGCAATATTTT,CAISDYTTGAQYF
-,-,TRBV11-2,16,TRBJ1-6,TGTGCCAGCAGCTTACCAGGGTCCGGATATAATTCACCCCTCCACTTT,CASSLPGSGYNSPLHF
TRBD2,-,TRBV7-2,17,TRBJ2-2,TGTGCCAGCAGCTTGACGACTAGCGGGGGGGCGTTCGGGGAGCTGTTTTTT,CASSLTTSGGAFGELFF
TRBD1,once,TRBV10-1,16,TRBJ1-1,TGCGCCAGCAGTGAGCTCCCCCCGACAGGGCTTACTGAAGCTTTCTTT,CASSELPPTGLTEAFF
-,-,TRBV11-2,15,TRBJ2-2,TGTGCCAGCAGCCGCGTCGAGGGCTGGACCGGGGAGCTGTTTTTT,CASSRVEGWTGELFF
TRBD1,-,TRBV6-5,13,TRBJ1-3,TGTGCCAGCAGCTTGACAGGGTTCAACACCATATATTTT,CASSLTGFNTIYF
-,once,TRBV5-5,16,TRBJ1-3,TGTGCCAGCAGCTTGGCCGGGACTCTCTCTGGAAACACCATATATTTT,CASSLAGTLSGNTIYF
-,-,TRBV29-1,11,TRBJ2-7,TGCAGCGGGGGGGAGACAGCCGAGCAGTACTTC,CSGGETAEQYF
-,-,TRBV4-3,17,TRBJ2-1,TGCGCCAGCAGCCAAGTCGCGGCTAGTAATTTATACAATGAGCAGTTCTTC,CASSQVAASNLYNEQFF
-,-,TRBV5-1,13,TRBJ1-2,TGCGCCAGCAGCTCTGTCCGGGATTATGGCTACACCTTC,CASSSVRDYGYTF
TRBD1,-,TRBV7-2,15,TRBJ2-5,TGTGCCAGCAGCTTAGCCCCAGGGGGCGCAGAGACCCAGTACTTC,CASSLAPGGAETQYF
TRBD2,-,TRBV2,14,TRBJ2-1,TGTGCCACCCAACTAGCGCTCTCCTACAATGAGCAGTTCTTC,CATQLALSYNEQFF
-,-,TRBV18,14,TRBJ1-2,TGTGCCAGCTCACCACGAACCGTACCGGTAGGCTACACCTTC,CASSPRTVPVGYTF
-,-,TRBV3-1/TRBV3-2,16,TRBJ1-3,TGTGCCAGCAGCCCTAATCCCGTAGGGGCTGGAAACACCATATATTTT,CASSPNPVGAGNTIYF
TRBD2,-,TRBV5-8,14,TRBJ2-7,TGTGCCAGCAGCCGTAGCGGGTTCTCCTACGAGCAGTACTTC,CASSRSGFSYEQYF
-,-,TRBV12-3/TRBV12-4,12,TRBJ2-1,TGTGCCAGCAGTTATACAACAGGTGAGCAGTTCTTC,CASSYTTGEQFF
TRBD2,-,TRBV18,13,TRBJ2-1,TGTGCCAGCTCACCAGGGACTAGCGGGAGTCTCTTCTTC,CASSPGTSGSLFF
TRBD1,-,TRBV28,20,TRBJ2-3,TGTGCCAGCAGTTTATTCTCGGTGTTGGACAGGCCCCGTCGCACAGATACGCAGTATTTT,CASSLFSVLDRPRRTDTQYF
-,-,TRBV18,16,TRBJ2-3,TGTGCCAGCGTAGCCCCTTCGCACCATAGCACAGATACGCAGTATTTT,CASVAPSHHSTDTQYF
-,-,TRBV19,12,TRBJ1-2,TGTGCCAGCACAACATGGGCCCATGGCTACACCTTC,CASTTWAHGYTF
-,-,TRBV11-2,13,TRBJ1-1,TGTGCCAGCAGCGTGGGCCAGCCCACTGAAGCTTTCTTT,CASSVGQPTEAFF
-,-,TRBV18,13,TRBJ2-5,TGTGCCAGCGCAACGCGGCAGCAAGAGACCCAGTACTTC,CASATRQQETQYF
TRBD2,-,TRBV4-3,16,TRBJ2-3,TGCGCCAGCAGCCAAGATCGGGGAGGGGCAGGGGATACGCAGTATTTT,CASSQDRGGAGDTQYF
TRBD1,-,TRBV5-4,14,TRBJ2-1,TGTGCCAGCAGCTTACGGACAGGGACAGATGAGCAGTTCTTC,CASSLRTGTDEQFF
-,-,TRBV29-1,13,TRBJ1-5,TGCAGCGTTGCTTCAGGGTTGGATCAGCCCCAGCATTTT,CSVASGLDQPQHF
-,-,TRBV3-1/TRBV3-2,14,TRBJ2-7,TGTGCCAGCAGCGTAGGAGGGTCCACCTACGAGCAGTACTTC,CASSVGGSTYEQYF
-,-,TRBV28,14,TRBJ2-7,TGTGCCAGCAGTGGACCAGGAGGGTCCGACGAGCAGTACTTC,CASSGPGGSDEQYF
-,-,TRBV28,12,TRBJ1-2,TGTGCCAGCAGTCTACTCCGGTATGGCTACACCTTC,CASSLLRYGYTF
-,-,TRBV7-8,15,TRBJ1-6,TGTGCCAGCAGCTTAGACACGGGGGGGAATTCACCCCTCCACTTT,CASSLDTGGNSPLHF
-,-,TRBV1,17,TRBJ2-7,TGCACCAGCAGCCAAGGGGGACTAGCGGGAGTATTCTACGAGCAGTACTTC,CTSSQGGLAGVFYEQYF
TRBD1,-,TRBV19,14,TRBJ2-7,TGTGCCAGTAGTATGACAGGGGACTCCTACGAGCAGTACTTC,CASSMTGDSYEQYF
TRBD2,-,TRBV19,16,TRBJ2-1,TGTGCCAGTAGTTCAAGGGGGACTAGCGGGGGCAATGAGCAGTTCTTC,CASSSRGTSGGNEQFF
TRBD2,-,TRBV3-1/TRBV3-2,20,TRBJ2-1,TGTGCCAGCAGCCAAGAGGTGCTAGCGGGAGAGTATGGGTCCTACAATGAGCAGTTCTTC,CASSQEVLAGEYGSYNEQFF
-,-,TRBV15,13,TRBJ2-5,TGTGCCACCAGCAGAGTATTTGAAGAGACCCAGTACTTC,CATSRVFEETQYF
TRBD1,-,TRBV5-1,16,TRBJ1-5,TGCGCCAGCAGCCCGCAGGGGGGCGGTAACAATCAGCCCCAGCATTTT,CASSPQGGGNNQPQHF
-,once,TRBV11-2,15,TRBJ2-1,TGTGCCAGCAGCTTAGAGGGGGGGCTCTACAATGAGCAGTTCTTC,CASSLEGGLYNEQFF
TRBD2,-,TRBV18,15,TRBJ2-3,TGTGCCAGCTCACCAACAAGCGGGAGTGCAGATACGCAGTATTTT,CASSPTSGSADTQYF
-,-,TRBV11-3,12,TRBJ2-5,TGTGCCAGCAGCCCTGAGGGGGTCTTCCAGTACTTC,CASSPEGVFQYF
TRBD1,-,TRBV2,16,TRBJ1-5,TGTGCCAGCACCATCACCGGGACAGGGATCAACCAGCCCCAGCATTTT,CASTITGTGINQPQHF
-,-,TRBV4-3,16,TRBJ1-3,TGCGCCAGCAGCCCCTCTACAACAGGGTCTGGAAACACCATATATTTT,CASSPSTTGSGNTIYF
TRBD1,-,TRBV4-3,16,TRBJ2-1,TGCGCCAGCAGCCAAGATGGGCAGGGGGCCTACAATGAGCAGTTCTTC,CASSQDGQGAYNEQFF
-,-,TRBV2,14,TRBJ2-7,TGTGCCAGCAGTGAAGGCGGAAGCTCCTACGAGCAGTACTTC,CASSEGGSSYEQYF
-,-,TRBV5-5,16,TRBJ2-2,TGTGCCAGCAGCGACCAAGGACAGATGAACACCGGGGAGCTGTTTTTT,CASSDQGQMNTGELFF